The subject of this entry is one T cell receptor beta chain. The antigen it recognizes is unknown. No base quality information exists; no much larger clone differs at one position. The sample belongs to a study of graft-versus-host responses after intestinal transplantation (dated by TCRdb to the early 2020s). Context from the whole study: The transplants that recipients got were multivisceral, liver-intestinal, or isolated intestinal. Donor T cell macrochimerism was defined as a peak of at least 4% donor T cells among recipient peripheral blood mononuclear cells. After intestinal transplantation, graft-versus-host and host-versus-graft alloreactive T cell clones were followed in the graft, circulation and bone marrow using bulk TCR-beta CDR3 sequencing. Alloreactive clones were identified by sequencing pre-transplant mixed lymphocyte reaction products and comparing these products with unstimulated pre-transplant donor and recipient T cells. The cohort enrolled around 23 intestinal transplant recipients including one retransplant, and a few patients lacking pretransplant specimens were excluded. All recipients received anti-thymocyte globulin induction followed by maintenance tacrolimus and steroids for approximately 3 years. Rather than going through the commercial service, samples from a few later patients were sequenced in-house on an Illumina MiSeq and processed with MiXCR. The research as a whole found: Early after transplant, declines in HvG clones were associated with peak levels of circulating GvH clones. High GvH to HvG T cell clonal ratios were observed in the allografts of patients with donor T cell macrochimerism. Conclusions were limited by the relatively low number and heterogeneity of intestinal transplant patients. GvH clones were found in recipient bone marrow, and some of the GvH clones appeared earlier in ileal mucosa or blood, which is consistent with an intestinal mucosal origin.

The time point tag for this specimen amounts to: cells obtained before transplantation from donor or recipient. CD3+CD4+ and CD3+CD8+ populations were FACS-sorted from unstimulated pre-transplant donor and recipient cells taken from spleen or lymph nodes. Library prep was done by the immunoSEQ multiplex PCR assay. In most patients, genomic DNA was isolated using the Qiagen DNeasy Blood and Tissue Kit and sent frozen to Adaptive Biotechnologies for TCR sequencing. For most patients, genomic DNA was subjected to high-throughput TCR-beta CDR3 sequencing by Adaptive Biotechnologies. From the authors' description of their analysis: TCR sequencing data were retrieved from Adaptive's ImmunoSEQ software for 18 patients, whereas three other patients were processed with MiXCR and VDJtools. To correct CD4 versus CD8 sorting errors, any sequence found in both subsets at a frequency ratio below 5:1 was removed. Because the origin of CDR3 nucleotide sequences shared between donor and recipient could not be assigned, those sequences were removed. At least 2-fold expansion over unstimulated cells and a minimum CFSE-low frequency of 0.002% (template counts) or 0.001% (read counts) were required for clones to be classified as alloreactive. Mappable clones were those detected in sequenced pre-transplant spleen, lymph node, or MLR CFSE-low populations of the donor or recipient. The cumulative frequency of alloreactive clones was calculated as a percentage of all sequences, weighted by copy number. This immuneACCESS table, as held by TCRdb, lists in-frame sequences with V and J called but not all clones. Of the missing ones, under half trace to an unresolved V gene in checked studies; the others have no known cause. V and J calls and clone size are as listed in that table; D and trimming were resolved from the DNA. The sample table shows around 99,000 clones, and roughly 90% are seen once. Of the sample, over 0.6% falls within the top ten clones.

The specimen comprised unstimulated CD4+ T cells sorted from spleen or lymph node cells, sampled before transplant. This sequence originates from a human donor who was the organ donor for an intestinal transplant.

The base sequence is TGTGCCAGCAGCTTAACGGGCCTGAAACTGTTTTTT. Its protein reads: CASSLTGLKLFF. This sequence uses TRBV5-8 and TRBJ1-4, with the D gene not confidently named. From the germline V gene, CDR1 is SGHTS and CDR2 is YDEGEE. Between the V and J ends, shortened by 2 bases and 11 bases respectively, the junction contains 10 bases. Measured from the cysteine to the phenylalanine, the CDR3 is 12 residues long. Solely the CDR3 DNA is kept, with 36 bases framed from the first base. The CDR3, completed at both ends by the reference TRBV5-8 and TRBJ1-4 genes, gives the full variable domain EAGVTQSPTHLIKTRGQQATLRCSPISGHTSVYWYQQALGLGLQFLLWYDEGEERNRGNFPPRFSGRQFPNYSSELNVNALELEDSALYLCASSLTGLKLFFGSGTQLSVL.